A selection of T cell receptor beta chains follows, all from one sample in a study of blood T cell repertoires in COVID-19. Generated by immunoSEQ multiplex PCR, the TCRdb table keeps only in-frame clones and is missing some. The data contain more than 150,000 clones, around nine tenths of them seen just once; the ten biggest clones take up approximately 0.93%. Material for sequencing was peripheral blood. The receptors shown here come from a young woman who had recovered from COVID-19. The CDR3 runs from the conserved cysteine through the conserved F or W. The D gene is left open where the match is weak. Rows give clone size only sometimes, using once, few, many, or a class for an expanded clone.

>TRBD1|TRBV7-9|TRBJ1-1|-
CATARQGNTEAFF
TGTGCCACCGCCCGACAGGGAAACACTGAAGCTTTCTTT
>-|TRBV15|TRBJ2-3|-
CATSSQGDGADTQYF
TGTGCCACCAGCAGCCAGGGTGATGGCGCAGATACGCAGTATTTT
>TRBD1|TRBV6-5|TRBJ1-4|few
CASRRDRGSEKLFF
TGTGCCAGCAGAAGGGACAGGGGTTCCGAAAAACTGTTTTTT
>TRBD2|TRBV9|TRBJ2-5|-
CASSVAVAGGKETQYF
TGTGCCAGCAGCGTAGCTGTAGCGGGGGGGAAAGAGACCCAGTACTTC
>TRBD2|TRBV4-1|TRBJ2-2|-
CASSPHSGGRSWGTGELFF
TGCGCCAGCAGCCCCCATTCGGGGGGGCGAAGTTGGGGAACCGGGGAGCTGTTTTTT
>TRBD1|TRBV5-6|TRBJ2-3|-
CASSVDRGRWGTDTQYF
TGTGCCAGCAGCGTTGACAGGGGGCGCTGGGGCACAGATACGCAGTATTTT
>TRBD2|TRBV5-6|TRBJ2-1|-
CASSLSLAAYNEQFF
TGTGCCAGCAGCTTAAGCCTAGCGGCCTACAATGAGCAGTTCTTC
>-|TRBV19|TRBJ1-3|-
CASSIQGSGMMAGNTIYF
TGTGCCAGTAGTATCCAGGGGTCGGGGATGATGGCTGGAAACACCATATATTTT
>TRBD1|TRBV2|TRBJ1-5|-
CASSKSGTGINSNQPQHF
TGTGCCAGCAGCAAATCCGGGACAGGAATTAATAGCAATCAGCCCCAGCATTTT
>TRBD1|TRBV6-5|TRBJ2-2|-
CASSSTGKVYGELFF
TGTGCCAGCAGTTCGACAGGGAAGGTATACGGGGAGCTGTTTTTT
>-|TRBV6-2/TRBV6-3|TRBJ1-5|-
CASSYFWGEPYSNQPQHF
TGTGCCAGCAGTTACTTTTGGGGAGAACCCTATAGCAATCAGCCCCAGCATTTT
>TRBD1|TRBV6-5|TRBJ2-3|-
CASRPGTGGADTQYF
TGTGCCAGCAGGCCCGGGACAGGGGGAGCAGATACGCAGTATTTT
>-|TRBV12-3/TRBV12-4|TRBJ1-2|-
CASKRGVGGYTF
TGTGCCAGCAAGCGGGGGGTTGGAGGCTACACCTTC
>-|TRBV28|TRBJ2-3|-
CASGISGRALKDTQYF
TGTGCCAGCGGAATTAGCGGAAGGGCCCTCAAGGATACGCAGTATTTT
>-|TRBV6-4|TRBJ2-2|-
CASTSTEGGSGELFF
TGTGCCAGCACCTCCACAGAGGGAGGATCTGGGGAGCTGTTTTTT
>TRBD1|TRBV5-4|TRBJ1-2|-
CASSWDRTNYGYTF
TGTGCCAGCAGCTGGGACAGAACTAACTATGGCTACACCTTC
>-|TRBV4-3|TRBJ1-3|-
CASSQDGRGLFGNTIYF
TGCGCCAGCAGCCAAGACGGCAGGGGTTTGTTCGGAAACACCATATATTTT
>-|TRBV7-9|TRBJ1-1|few
CASSQYLEAFF
TGTGCCAGCAGCCAGTACCTTGAAGCTTTCTTT
>-|TRBV29-1|TRBJ1-1|-
CSVNKGLVTEAFF
TGCAGCGTTAATAAGGGGTTGGTCACTGAAGCTTTCTTT
>TRBD2|TRBV7-2|TRBJ2-3|-
CASSYLRMGGGADTQYF
TGTGCCAGCAGCTACCTCCGGATGGGGGGAGGGGCAGATACGCAGTATTTT
>TRBD1|TRBV5-4|TRBJ1-3|-
CASSRGQEAGNTIYF
TGTGCCAGCAGCAGGGGACAGGAGGCTGGAAACACCATATATTTT
>TRBD1|TRBV4-3|TRBJ1-4|-
CASSQERQGPTNEKLFF
TGCGCCAGCAGCCAAGAGAGACAGGGGCCAACTAATGAAAAACTGTTTTTT
>TRBD1|TRBV7-9|TRBJ1-3|once
CASSQPAQTGVTGNTIYF
TGTGCCAGCAGCCAACCCGCCCAGACAGGGGTTACTGGAAACACCATATATTTT
>-|TRBV2|TRBJ2-6|once
CASKETGANVLTF
TGTGCCAGCAAAGAGACTGGGGCCAACGTCCTGACTTTC
>-|TRBV19|TRBJ2-2|few
CASRGSQNTGELFF
TGTGCCAGTCGAGGGAGTCAGAACACCGGGGAGCTGTTTTTT
>-|TRBV7-3|TRBJ2-1|-
CASSRGPYNEQFF
TGTGCCAGCAGCCGCGGTCCATACAATGAGCAGTTCTTC
>-|TRBV5-4|TRBJ1-4|-
CASRPTELSEKLFF
TGTGCCAGCAGACCCACTGAGCTGAGTGAAAAACTGTTTTTT
>-|TRBV7-3|TRBJ1-1|once
CASSSDGRGSRRAFF
TGTGCCAGCAGCTCCGACGGCCGGGGAAGCAGGAGGGCTTTCTTT
>-|TRBV7-2|TRBJ1-5|once
CASRSVNSNQPQHF
TGTGCCAGCAGATCTGTAAATAGCAATCAGCCCCAGCATTTT
>TRBD1|TRBV7-9|TRBJ1-6|-
CASSIGDRPGGSPLHF
TGTGCCAGCAGCATAGGGGACAGACCAGGTGGTTCACCCCTCCACTTT
>-|TRBV7-2|TRBJ1-5|-
CASSLASGTTNQPQHF
TGTGCCAGCAGCTTAGCGTCCGGGACAACCAATCAGCCCCAGCATTTT
>TRBD1|TRBV27|TRBJ1-2|-
CASTRDRGIGGYTF
TGTGCCAGCACCAGGGACAGGGGAATCGGTGGCTACACCTTC
>TRBD1|TRBV24-1|TRBJ1-2|-
CATSDLVEGALCYTF
TGTGCCACCAGTGATTTGGTAGAGGGGGCGCTGTGCTACACCTTC
>-|TRBV7-3|TRBJ2-3|-
CASSLPNPADTQYF
TGTGCCAGCAGCCTTCCGAACCCAGCAGATACGCAGTATTTT
>-|TRBV3-1/TRBV3-2|TRBJ1-3|-
CASTKSQGESLSGNTIYF
TGTGCCAGCACCAAATCTCAGGGTGAATCACTCTCTGGAAACACCATATATTTT
>TRBD1|TRBV11-2|TRBJ2-7|-
CASSPRTGAYEQYF
TGTGCCAGCAGCCCCAGGACAGGGGCCTACGAGCAGTACTTC
>-|TRBV5-4|TRBJ2-7|-
CASSETPGIYEQYF
TGTGCCAGCAGCGAAACACCAGGGATCTACGAGCAGTACTTC
>-|TRBV27|TRBJ1-3|-
CASSLTGSSGNTIYF
TGTGCCAGCAGTCTGACAGGTAGCTCTGGAAACACCATATATTTT
>TRBD2|TRBV5-4|TRBJ2-5|few
CASSLVGGEETQYF
TGTGCCAGCAGCTTGGTTGGGGGGGAAGAGACCCAGTACTTC
>-|TRBV19|TRBJ2-2|once
CASSVDSSTGELFF
TGTGCCAGTAGTGTGGACAGTTCCACCGGGGAGCTGTTTTTT
>-|TRBV5-1|TRBJ2-1|-
CASSLGGRGGYNEQFF
TGCGCCAGCAGCTTGGGGGGCAGGGGTGGTTACAATGAGCAGTTCTTC
>-|TRBV6-2/TRBV6-3|TRBJ2-1|-
CASSYGLAHRYSESSYNEQFF
TGTGCCAGCAGTTACGGCCTAGCTCATAGGTACTCGGAGAGCTCCTACAATGAGCAGTTCTTC